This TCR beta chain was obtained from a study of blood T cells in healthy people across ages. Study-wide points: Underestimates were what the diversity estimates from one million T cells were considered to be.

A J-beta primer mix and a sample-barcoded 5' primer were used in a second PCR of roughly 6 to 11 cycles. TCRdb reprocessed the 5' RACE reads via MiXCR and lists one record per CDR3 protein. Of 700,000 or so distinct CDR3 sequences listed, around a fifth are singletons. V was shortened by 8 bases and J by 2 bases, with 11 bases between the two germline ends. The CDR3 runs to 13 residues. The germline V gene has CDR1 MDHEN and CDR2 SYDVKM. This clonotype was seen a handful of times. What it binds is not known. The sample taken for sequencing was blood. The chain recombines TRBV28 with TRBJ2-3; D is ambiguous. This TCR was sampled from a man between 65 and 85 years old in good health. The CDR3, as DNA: TGTGCCAGCTACGGTGGGCCCACAGATACGCAGTATTTT. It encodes CASYGGPTDTQYF.